A single sample is the source of the 8 T cell receptor beta chains below, sequenced in a study of T-cell reconstitution after alpha-beta-depleted transplantation in children. For TCRbeta, the library was prepared with unique molecular identifiers. From the PCR reads, TCRdb called clonotypes with MiXCR, one entry per CDR3 protein. The repertoire holds around 8,600 distinct CDR3 sequences, with 15% to 20% as singletons. Sequencing was performed on PBMCs, mostly from graft donor cells, taken 60 days after TCRalphabeta/CD19-depleted stem cell transplant. The receptors derive from a girl under three years old who had a stem cell transplant for combined immunodeficiency, so the T cells may come from the graft donor.

The table lists this clonotype with many counts. The chain uses TRBV6-6 and TRBJ2-1, with 7 bases aligning to TRBD2. The V gene's germline CDR1 is MNHNY and CDR2 SVGAGI (reference sequence). The CDR3 spans 15 residues. V shed 2 bases, J shed 7 bases, and the junction held 8 bases outside the gene matches. This chain's CDR3 is CASSYKPTSLNEQFF. The CDR3 DNA reads as TGTGCCAGCAGTTACAAGCCGACTAGCCTGAATGAGCAGTTCTTC.

The chain combines TRBV3-1 with TRBJ2-7; TRBD1 is a possible D gene (5 bases). The CDR3 contains 14 residues. The germline V gene has CDR1 LGHDT and CDR2 YNNKEL (reference sequence). Trimming left V 0 bases short and J 4 bases short, with 10 bases between. The CDR3 sequence is CASSQDRQIYEQYF. CDR3 nucleotide sequence: TGTGCCAGCAGCCAAGACAGACAGATTTACGAGCAGTACTTC.

This clonotype was seen many times. V usage is TRBV20-1 and J usage is TRBJ2-7, with 11 bases fitting TRBD2. The germline V gene has CDR1 DFQATT and CDR2 SNEGSKA (reference sequence). CDR3 length equals 14 residues. Losses at the gene ends were 2 bases for V and 3 bases for J; bases not matched to a gene: 3. The CDR3 loop reads CSARPLAGGYEQYF. The CDR3 DNA reads as TGCAGTGCTAGACCGCTAGCGGGAGGCTACGAGCAGTACTTC.

This clonotype was counted a few times. The chain combines TRBV7-2 with TRBJ2-6, with 11 bases identical to TRBD2. The germline CDR1 and CDR2 sequences are SGHTA and FQGNSA. Losses at the gene ends were 3 bases for V and 0 bases for J; bases not matched to a gene: 1. CDR3 size: 17 residues. CDR3: CASSFSGGGSGANVLTF. CDR3 DNA sequence: TGTGCCAGCAGCTTTAGCGGGGGGGGCTCTGGGGCCAACGTCCTGACTTTC.

This clonotype was found many times. This rearrangement joins TRBV29-1 to TRBJ1-2; 7 bases are shared with TRBD1. Germline trimming cut 7 bases from V and 2 bases from J; bases unmatched to any gene: 4. Germline CDR1 SQVTM, CDR2 ANQGSEA. The CDR3 is 12 residues long. CDR3 residues: CSGKGGNYGYTF. The CDR3 DNA reads TGCAGCGGGAAAGGGGGCAACTATGGCTACACCTTC. The whole variable domain, filled in from reference TRBV29-1 and TRBJ1-2, reads SAVISQKPSRDICQRGTSLTIQCQVDSQVTMMFWYRQQPGQSLTLIATANQGSEATYESGFVIDKFPISRPNLTFSTLTVSNMSPEDSSIYLCSGKGGNYGYTFGSGTRLTVV.

This clonotype was counted many times. This rearrangement joins TRBV7-8 to TRBJ1-6; D gene unclear. V lost 5 bases and J 13 bases, leaving 15 bases between the germline ends. Germline V gene lookup returns CDR1 SGHVS and CDR2 FQNEAQ. The CDR3 sequence is 13 residues long. In DNA form, the CDR3 reads TGTGCCAGCAGCGTAACGAGCTTGGATCCCCTCCACTTT. Encoded protein: CASSVTSLDPLHF.

This clonotype showed up just once. The chain is built from TRBV28 and TRBJ1-5, with D tentatively TRBD1 (5 bases). V was cut by 2 bases and J by 4 bases, with 9 bases left in between. The germline V gene encodes CDR1 MDHEN and CDR2 SYDVKM. This CDR3 contains 14 residues. DNA for the CDR3: TGTGCCAGCAGTTTACGGCAGGGAAATCAGCCCCAGCATTTT. The encoded protein is CASSLRQGNQPQHF.

This clonotype was picked up many times. This chain links TRBV12-3 or TRBV12-4 with TRBJ2-3; TRBD2 agrees at 8 bases. Trimming cost V 1 base and J 12 bases; bases outside gene matches: 3. The length of the CDR3 is 12 residues. DNA for the CDR3: TGTGCCAGCAGTTTAGGTGGGACTAGTCAGTATTTT. It is translated as CASSLGGTSQYF.